The 6 T cell receptor beta chains in this list originate from one sample, sequenced in a study of blood T cell repertoires in COVID-19. Only in-frame clones appear in the TCRdb table, and some are missing; sequencing was by immunoSEQ multiplex PCR. The data show under 95,000 clones, around 80% seen once. The source material was peripheral blood. The receptors originated from a woman aged 80 or older with acute or convalescent COVID-19.

This clone occurred once. The chain joins TRBV12-3 or TRBV12-4 to TRBJ2-1, with D perhaps TRBD1 (5 bases). V was clipped by 8 bases and J by 8 bases, with 16 bases between them. The CDR3 contains 13 residues. CDR3 sequence (DNA): TGTGCCAGCTCGATAGCAGGGTTCGATGAGCAGTTCTTC. Protein product: CASSIAGFDEQFF.

The rearrangement joins TRBV27 to TRBJ2-7; the D gene is possibly TRBD2 (5 bases). This CDR3 has 16 amino acids. The ends were cut back, 5 bases at V and 6 bases at J, with 23 bases in the middle. Per germline, CDR1 MNHEY and CDR2 SMNVEV (reference sequence). This CDR3 reads CASSLTRSDIPLEQYF. The DNA of the CDR3 is TGTGCCAGCAGTCTCACTAGATCCGATATCCCTCTCGAGCAGTACTTC.

The genes are TRBV5-5 and TRBJ1-1; D gene unclear. The CDR3 consists of 13 residues. From germline, CDR1 is SGHKS and CDR2 YYEKEE (reference sequence). Between the trimmed V and J ends, which lost 7 bases and 4 bases, there was a span of 14 bases. CDR3 bases: TGTGCCAGCTCGGTCCGTCTCGGCACTGAAGCTTTCTTT. Its protein is CASSVRLGTEAFF.

A few counts support this clone. V is TRBV9 and J is TRBJ1-2; TRBD1 matches 7 bases. V was clipped by 1 base and J by 8 bases; unmatched bases: 8. Germline CDR1 SGDLS, CDR2 YYNGEE. The CDR3 has 14 residues. For the CDR3, the DNA is TGTGCCAGCAGCGTAACTGACAGGGCAGAAGGCTACACCTTC. Translated, it gives CASSVTDRAEGYTF.

The CDR3 reads CAIPGETDGYGYTF. CDR3 DNA sequence: TGTGCCATCCCCGGGGAGACCGACGGCTATGGCTACACCTTC. This chain joins TRBV10-3 and TRBJ1-2; D gene uncertain. The ends were cut back, 8 bases at V and 4 bases at J, with 17 bases in the middle. CDR1 ENHRY and CDR2 SYGVKD come from the germline V gene. The CDR3 contains 14 residues.

The chain combines TRBV7-8 with TRBJ2-1; D may be TRBD2 (7 bases). The ends were cut back, 1 base at V and 8 bases at J, with 15 bases in the middle. The CDR3 has 15 amino acids. CDR1 and CDR2 from the germline V gene are SGHVS and FQNEAQ. The CDR3 loop is CASSLDGGLLYEQFF. In nucleotides, the CDR3 is TGTGCCAGCAGCTTAGACGGGGGGCTGTTATATGAGCAGTTCTTC.